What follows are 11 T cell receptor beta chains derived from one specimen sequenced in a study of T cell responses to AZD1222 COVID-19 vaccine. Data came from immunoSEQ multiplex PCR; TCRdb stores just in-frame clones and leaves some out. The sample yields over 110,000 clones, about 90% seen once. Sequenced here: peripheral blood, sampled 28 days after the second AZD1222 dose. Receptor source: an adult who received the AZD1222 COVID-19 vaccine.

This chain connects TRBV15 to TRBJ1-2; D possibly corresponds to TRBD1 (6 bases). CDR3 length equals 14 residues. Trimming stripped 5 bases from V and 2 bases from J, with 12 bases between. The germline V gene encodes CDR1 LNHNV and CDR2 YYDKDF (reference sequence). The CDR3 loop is CATSPGGLNYGYTF. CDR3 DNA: TGTGCCACCAGCCCGGGGGGCTTAAACTATGGCTACACCTTC.

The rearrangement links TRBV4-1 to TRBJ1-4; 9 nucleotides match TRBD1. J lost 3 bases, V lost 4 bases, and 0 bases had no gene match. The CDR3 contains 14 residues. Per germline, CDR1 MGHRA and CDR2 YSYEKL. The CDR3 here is CASSRDRANEKLFF. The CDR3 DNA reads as TGCGCCAGCAGCCGGGACAGGGCTAATGAAAAACTGTTTTTT.

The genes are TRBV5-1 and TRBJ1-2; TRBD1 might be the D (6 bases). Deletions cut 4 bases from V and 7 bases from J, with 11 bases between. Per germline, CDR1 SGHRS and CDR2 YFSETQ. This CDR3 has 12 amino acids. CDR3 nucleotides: TGCGCCAGCAGCCCGGGACATGGTGGCTACACCTTC. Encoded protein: CASSPGHGGYTF.

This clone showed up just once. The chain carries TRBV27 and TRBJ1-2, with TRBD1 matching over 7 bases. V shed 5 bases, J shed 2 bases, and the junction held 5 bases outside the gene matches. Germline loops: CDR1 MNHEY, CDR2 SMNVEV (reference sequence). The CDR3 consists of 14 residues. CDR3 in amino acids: CASSTLTGNYGYTF. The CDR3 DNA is TGTGCCAGCAGTACTCTGACAGGGAACTATGGCTACACCTTC.

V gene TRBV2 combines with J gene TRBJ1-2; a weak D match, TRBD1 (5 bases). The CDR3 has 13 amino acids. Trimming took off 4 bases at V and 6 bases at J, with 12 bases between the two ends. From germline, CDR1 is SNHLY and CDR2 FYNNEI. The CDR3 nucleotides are TGTGCCAGCAGTGCGGGGACGGGAGATGGCTACACCTTC. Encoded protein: CASSAGTGDGYTF.

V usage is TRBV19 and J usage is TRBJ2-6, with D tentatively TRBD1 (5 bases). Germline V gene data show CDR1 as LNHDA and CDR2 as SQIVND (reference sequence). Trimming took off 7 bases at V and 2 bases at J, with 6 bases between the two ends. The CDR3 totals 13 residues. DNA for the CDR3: TGTGCCAGTATAGGGGCTGGGGCCAACGTCCTGACTTTC. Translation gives CASIGAGANVLTF.

DNA of the CDR3: TGTGCCAGCATGACTGGGGCCAACGTCCTGACTTTC. As protein: CASMTGANVLTF. The genes are TRBV6-5 and TRBJ2-6; D gene ambiguous. Germline V gives CDR1 MNHEY, CDR2 SVGAGI. Trimming shortened V by 7 bases and J by 2 bases, and 3 bases separated the two germline ends. The CDR3 runs 12 residues.

The CDR3 nucleotides are TGTGCCAGTAGACCCCACACAGGGGGTGGCGAAAAACTGTTTTTT. Residues: CASRPHTGGGEKLFF. The chain has TRBV19 and TRBJ1-4, with TRBD1 matching 8 bases. Germline V gives CDR1 LNHDA, CDR2 SQIVND (reference sequence). V lost 6 bases to trimming and J lost 8 bases; unmatched junction nucleotides: 11. This CDR3 contains 15 residues. The full variable domain, its missing parts supplied by reference TRBV19 and TRBJ1-4, is DGGITQSPKYLFRKEGQNVTLSCEQNLNHDAMYWYRQDPGQGLRLIYYSQIVNDFQKGDIAEGYSVSREKKESFPLTVTSAQKNPTAFYLCASRPHTGGGEKLFFGSGTQLSVL.

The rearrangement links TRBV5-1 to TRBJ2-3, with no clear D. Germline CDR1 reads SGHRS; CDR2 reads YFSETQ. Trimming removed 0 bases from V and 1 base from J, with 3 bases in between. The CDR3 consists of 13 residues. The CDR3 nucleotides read TGCGCCAGCAGCTTGGGAGGCACAGATACGCAGTATTTT. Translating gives CASSLGGTDTQYF. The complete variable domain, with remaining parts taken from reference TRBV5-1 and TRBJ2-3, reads KAGVTQTPRYLIKTRGQQVTLSCSPISGHRSVSWYQQTPGQGLQFLFEYFSETQRNKGNFPGRFSGRQFSNSRSEMNVSTLELGDSALYLCASSLGGTDTQYFGPGTRLTVL.

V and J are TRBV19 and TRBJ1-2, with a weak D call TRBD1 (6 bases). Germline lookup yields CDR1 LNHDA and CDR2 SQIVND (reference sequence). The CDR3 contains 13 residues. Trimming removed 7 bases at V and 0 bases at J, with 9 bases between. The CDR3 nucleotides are TGTGCCAGTACCGGACAGACTAACTATGGCTACACCTTC. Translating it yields CASTGQTNYGYTF. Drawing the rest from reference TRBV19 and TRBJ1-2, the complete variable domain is DGGITQSPKYLFRKEGQNVTLSCEQNLNHDAMYWYRQDPGQGLRLIYYSQIVNDFQKGDIAEGYSVSREKKESFPLTVTSAQKNPTAFYLCASTGQTNYGYTFGSGTRLTVV.

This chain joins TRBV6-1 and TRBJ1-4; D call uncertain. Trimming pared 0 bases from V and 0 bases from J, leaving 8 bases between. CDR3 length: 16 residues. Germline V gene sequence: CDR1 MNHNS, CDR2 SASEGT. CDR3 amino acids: CASSEAGITTNEKLFF. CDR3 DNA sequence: TGTGCCAGCAGTGAAGCGGGGATCACAACTAATGAAAAACTGTTTTTT.